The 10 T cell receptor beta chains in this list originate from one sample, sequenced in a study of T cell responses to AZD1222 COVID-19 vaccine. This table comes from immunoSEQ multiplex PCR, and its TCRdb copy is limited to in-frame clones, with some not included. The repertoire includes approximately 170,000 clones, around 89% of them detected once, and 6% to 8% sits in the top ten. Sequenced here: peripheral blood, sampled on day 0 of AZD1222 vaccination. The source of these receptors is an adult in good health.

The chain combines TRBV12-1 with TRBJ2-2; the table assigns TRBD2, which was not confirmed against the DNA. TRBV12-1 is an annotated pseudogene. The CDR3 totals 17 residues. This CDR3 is CASSFCGGAFYSGELFF. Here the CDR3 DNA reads TGTGCCAGCAGCTTTTGTGGGGGGGCGTTTTACAGCGGGGAGCTGTTTTTT.

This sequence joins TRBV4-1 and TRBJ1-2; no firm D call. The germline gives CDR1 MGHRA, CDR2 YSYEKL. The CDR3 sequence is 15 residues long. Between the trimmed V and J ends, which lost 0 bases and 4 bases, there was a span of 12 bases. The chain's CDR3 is CASSQDTVDGYGYTF. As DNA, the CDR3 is TGCGCCAGCAGCCAAGACACAGTGGACGGCTATGGCTACACCTTC.

The CDR3 nucleotides are TGCGCCAGCAGCTTGGAGACAGGGGGGGATCAGCCCCAGCATTTT. It is translated as CASSLETGGDQPQHF. The V gene is TRBV5-1, the J gene TRBJ1-5; 9 positions match TRBD1. CDR3 length: 15 residues. CDR1 is SGHRS, CDR2 YFSETQ, per germline. V trimming: 0 bases; J trimming: 5 bases; junction bases outside the gene matches: 3. The variable domain in full, completed from reference TRBV5-1 and TRBJ1-5, reads KAGVTQTPRYLIKTRGQQVTLSCSPISGHRSVSWYQQTPGQGLQFLFEYFSETQRNKGNFPGRFSGRQFSNSRSEMNVSTLELGDSALYLCASSLETGGDQPQHFGDGTRLSIL.

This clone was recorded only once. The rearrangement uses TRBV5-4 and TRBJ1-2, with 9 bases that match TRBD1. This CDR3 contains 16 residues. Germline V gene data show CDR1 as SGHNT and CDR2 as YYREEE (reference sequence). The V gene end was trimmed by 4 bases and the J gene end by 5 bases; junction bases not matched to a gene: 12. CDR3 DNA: TGTGCCAGCAGCCGGCAACAGGGGGCGGCGTGGTATGGCTACACCTTC. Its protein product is CASSRQQGAAWYGYTF.

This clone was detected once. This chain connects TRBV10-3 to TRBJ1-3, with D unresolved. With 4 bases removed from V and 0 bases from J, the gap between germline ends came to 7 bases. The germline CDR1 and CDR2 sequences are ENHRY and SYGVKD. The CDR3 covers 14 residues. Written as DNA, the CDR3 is TGTGCCATCAGTGCACCGAGCTCTGGAAACACCATATATTTT. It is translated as CAISAPSSGNTIYF.

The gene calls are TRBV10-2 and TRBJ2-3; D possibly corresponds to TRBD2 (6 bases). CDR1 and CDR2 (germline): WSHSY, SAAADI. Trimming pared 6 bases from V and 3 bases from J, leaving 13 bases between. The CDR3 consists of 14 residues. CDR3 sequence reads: CASRGGGRTDTQYF. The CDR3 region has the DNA TGCGCCAGCAGGGGGGGAGGTAGAACAGATACGCAGTATTTT.

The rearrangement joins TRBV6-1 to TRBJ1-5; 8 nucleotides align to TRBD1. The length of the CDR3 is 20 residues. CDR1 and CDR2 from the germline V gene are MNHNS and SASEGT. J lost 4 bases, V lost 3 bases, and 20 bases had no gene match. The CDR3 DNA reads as TGTGCCAGCAGTGACCCAGACAGGGGCGCGGGTCTTTACCCAAATCAGCCCCAGCATTTT. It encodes CASSDPDRGAGLYPNQPQHF.

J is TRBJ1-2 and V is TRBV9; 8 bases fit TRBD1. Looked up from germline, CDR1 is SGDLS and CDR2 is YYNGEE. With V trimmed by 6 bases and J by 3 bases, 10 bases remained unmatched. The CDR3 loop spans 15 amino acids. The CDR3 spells CASNEGTGGDYGYTF. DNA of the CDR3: TGTGCCAGCAACGAAGGAACAGGGGGTGACTATGGCTACACCTTC.

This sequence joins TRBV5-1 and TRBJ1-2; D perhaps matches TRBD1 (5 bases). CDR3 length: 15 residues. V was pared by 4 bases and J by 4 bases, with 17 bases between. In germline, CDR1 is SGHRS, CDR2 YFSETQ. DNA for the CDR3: TGCGCCAGCAGCCTGGAGGCCTCAGGGCGCTATGGCTACACCTTC. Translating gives CASSLEASGRYGYTF. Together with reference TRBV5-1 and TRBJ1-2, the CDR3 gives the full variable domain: KAGVTQTPRYLIKTRGQQVTLSCSPISGHRSVSWYQQTPGQGLQFLFEYFSETQRNKGNFPGRFSGRQFSNSRSEMNVSTLELGDSALYLCASSLEASGRYGYTFGSGTRLTVV.

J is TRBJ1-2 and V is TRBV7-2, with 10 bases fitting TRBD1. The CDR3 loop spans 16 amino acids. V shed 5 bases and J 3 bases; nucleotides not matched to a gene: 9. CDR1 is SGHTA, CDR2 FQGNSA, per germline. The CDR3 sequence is CASSPSWDRGDYGYTF. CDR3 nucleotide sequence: TGTGCCAGCAGCCCTTCGTGGGACAGGGGCGACTATGGCTACACCTTC.